The 12 T cell receptor beta chains given below trace back to one sample, sequenced in a study of blood T cell repertoires in COVID-19. TCRdb's table, derived via immunoSEQ multiplex PCR, lists solely in-frame clones and lacks some. The sample carries some 110,000 clones, roughly nine tenths recorded once. Sequencing was performed on peripheral blood. The source of these receptors is a human donor in a cohort sampled during active COVID-19.

The rearrangement uses TRBV4-3 and TRBJ2-2; 7 bases agree with TRBD1. Trimming removed 1 base from V and 6 bases from J; junction bases left unmatched: 8. This CDR3 has 16 amino acids. Germline V gene sequence: CDR1 LGHNA, CDR2 YSLEER. The CDR3 bases are TGCGCCAGCAGCCAAGGGACAGGTTCTTTGTCCGGGGAGCTGTTTTTT. Its protein is CASSQGTGSLSGELFF.

This chain uses TRBV14 with TRBJ2-7; 7 nucleotides agree with TRBD2. Trimming at V came to 1 base and at J to 6 bases, leaving 12 bases not matched to a gene. Germline V gives CDR1 SGHDN, CDR2 FVKESK. The CDR3 loop spans 16 amino acids. This CDR3 reads CASSQVASGPPFEQYF. In nucleotides, the CDR3 is TGTGCCAGCAGCCAAGTGGCTAGCGGTCCCCCTTTCGAGCAGTACTTC.

The chain recombines TRBV15 with TRBJ2-1, with D hard to call. The CDR3 spans 14 residues. From germline, CDR1 is LNHNV and CDR2 YYDKDF (reference sequence). V lost 8 bases and J lost 5, with 16 bases in between. The chain's CDR3 is CATEATLGNNEQFF. The CDR3 nucleotides read TGTGCCACCGAAGCAACGCTAGGTAACAATGAGCAGTTCTTC.

V usage is TRBV5-6 and J usage is TRBJ1-1; TRBD1 matches 7 bases. Germline V CDR1 and CDR2: SGHDT, YYEEEE. CDR3 length equals 14 residues. J gave up 1 base and V 5 bases, and 5 bases lay outside the gene matches. The CDR3 protein is CASSWGQKNTEAFF. CDR3 nucleotides: TGTGCCAGCAGTTGGGGACAGAAGAACACTGAAGCTTTCTTT.

The J gene is TRBJ2-3, the V gene TRBV7-9, with TRBD2 matching 13 bases. V was pared by 1 base and J by 4 bases, with 2 bases of the junction left unmatched. Germline lookup yields CDR1 SEHNR and CDR2 FQNEAQ (reference sequence). The CDR3 is made up of 16 amino acids. CDR3 in amino acids: CASSLGTSGGADTQYF. The CDR3 coding sequence is TGTGCCAGCAGCTTAGGGACTAGCGGGGGTGCAGATACGCAGTATTTT.

The V call is TRBV9, the J call TRBJ2-3, with 8 bases lining up with TRBD2. Germline CDR1 is SGDLS and CDR2 is YYNGEE. With 3 bases clipped from V and 1 base from J, the junction kept 1 base outside the gene matches. The CDR3 runs to 14 residues. CDR3 residues: CASSDSGGTDTQYF. The CDR3 nucleotides are TGTGCCAGCAGCGATAGCGGGGGCACAGATACGCAGTATTTT.

The chain combines TRBV11-2 with TRBJ2-1, with a tentative D call TRBD1 (6 bases). The CDR3 runs 14 residues. Trimming pared 5 bases from V and 7 bases from J, leaving 15 bases between. Per germline, CDR1 SGHAT and CDR2 FQNNGV. CDR3 sequence (DNA): TGTGCCAGCAGCAGACCAGGGGCTCATAATGAGCAGTTCTTC. Translated: CASSRPGAHNEQFF.

V gene TRBV13 combines with J gene TRBJ2-1; TRBD1 aligns across 7 bases. Trimming took 5 bases from V and 8 from J; bases not matched to a gene: 12. This CDR3 is 15 amino acids long. CDR1 and CDR2 (germline): PRHDT, FYEKMQ (reference sequence). The DNA for the CDR3 is TGTGCCAGCAGCATCCAGACAGGGACGGATGATGAGCAGTTCTTC. Protein sequence: CASSIQTGTDDEQFF.

This chain connects TRBV10-3 to TRBJ1-2; no firm D call. The CDR3 consists of 14 residues. Trimming left V 2 bases short and J 6 bases short, with 13 bases between. From germline, CDR1 is ENHRY and CDR2 SYGVKD. CDR3 sequence reads: CAISEKQEMDGYTF. The CDR3 region has the DNA TGTGCCATCAGTGAGAAACAAGAAATGGATGGCTACACCTTC.

The chain is built from TRBV28 and TRBJ1-5; no reliable D call. CDR1 is MDHEN, CDR2 SYDVKM, per germline. Trimming stripped 4 bases from V and 4 bases from J, with 14 bases between. The CDR3 runs to 15 residues. Here the CDR3 reads CASSSVGRRNQPQHF. For the CDR3, the DNA is TGTGCCAGCAGTTCCGTGGGTAGGCGGAATCAGCCCCAGCATTTT.

The J gene is TRBJ1-1, the V gene TRBV19; 10 bases align to TRBD1. The CDR3 is 16 amino acids. With V trimmed by 4 bases and J by 0 bases, 5 bases remained unmatched. Germline V gene data show CDR1 as LNHDA and CDR2 as SQIVND (reference sequence). CDR3 bases: TGTGCCAGTAGTACCCGGGGGACAGGGGTGAACACTGAAGCTTTCTTT. Residues: CASSTRGTGVNTEAFF.

J is TRBJ2-5 and V is TRBV24-1; TRBD1 matches at 8 bases. Germline CDR1 is KGHDR and CDR2 is SFDVKD. Trimming took 4 bases from V and 2 from J; bases not matched to a gene: 11. The CDR3 is made up of 17 amino acids. The CDR3 DNA sequence: TGTGCCACCAGTGACTCCCGAGGGACAGGCTTACAAGAGACCCAGTACTTC. Protein sequence: CATSDSRGTGLQETQYF.